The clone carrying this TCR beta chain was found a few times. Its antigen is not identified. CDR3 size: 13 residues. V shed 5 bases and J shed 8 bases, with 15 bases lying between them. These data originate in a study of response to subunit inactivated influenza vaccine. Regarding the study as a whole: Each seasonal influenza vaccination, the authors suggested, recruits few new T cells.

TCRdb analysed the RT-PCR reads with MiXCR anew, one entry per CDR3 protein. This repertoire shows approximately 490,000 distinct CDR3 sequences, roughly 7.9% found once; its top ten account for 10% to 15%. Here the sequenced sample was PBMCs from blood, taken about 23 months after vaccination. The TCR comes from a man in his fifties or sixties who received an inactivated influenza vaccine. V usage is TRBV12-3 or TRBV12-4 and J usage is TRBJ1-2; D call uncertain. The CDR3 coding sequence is TGTGCCAGCAGTCTTACCTGGGGTAGGGGCTACACCTTC. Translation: CASSLTWGRGYTF.